The present TCR beta chain was sequenced within a study of chemoradiotherapy in HPV16-positive cancers. The CDR3 covers 15 residues. V was shortened by 5 bases and J by 3 bases, with 16 bases between the two germline ends. The V gene's germline CDR1 is SGHAT and CDR2 FQNNGV. Broader study findings: The functional HPV-specific definition rests on just a couple of HPV16-positive patients. Candidate HPV-specific clones and E7-related TCR motifs grew in tumor during treatment. For HPV16-positive patients, expanding HPV-responsive T cells associated with longer recurrence-free survival.

This clone was observed a handful of times. No antigen is known for it. Repertoires were generated with immunoSEQ multiplex PCR, while TCRdb's copy carries only in-frame clones and drops some. The table includes roughly 34,000 clones, roughly 78% detected once. The sequencing used blood, collected from a patient who underwent chemoradiotherapy. The receptor comes from a human donor with HPV-associated anogenital cancer. The V and J genes are TRBV11-2 and TRBJ2-5; D possibly uses TRBD1 or TRBD2 (6 bases each). The CDR3: CASSMQRGVKETQYF. CDR3 nucleotides: TGTGCCAGCAGCATGCAAAGGGGGGTCAAAGAGACCCAGTACTTC.